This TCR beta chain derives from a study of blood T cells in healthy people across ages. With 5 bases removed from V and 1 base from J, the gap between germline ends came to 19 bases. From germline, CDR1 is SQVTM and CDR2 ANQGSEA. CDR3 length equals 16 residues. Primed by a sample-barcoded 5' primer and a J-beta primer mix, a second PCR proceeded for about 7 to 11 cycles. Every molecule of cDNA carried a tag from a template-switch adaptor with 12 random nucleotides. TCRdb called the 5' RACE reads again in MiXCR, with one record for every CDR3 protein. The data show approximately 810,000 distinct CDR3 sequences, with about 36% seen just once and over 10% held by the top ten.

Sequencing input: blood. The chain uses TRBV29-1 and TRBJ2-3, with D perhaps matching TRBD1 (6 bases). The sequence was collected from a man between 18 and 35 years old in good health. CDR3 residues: CSVRTGWGSGTDTQYF. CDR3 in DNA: TGCAGCGTTCGCACAGGGTGGGGTTCGGGCACAGATACGCAGTATTTT.